This entry is about one T cell receptor (beta chain). This record belongs to a study of cytomegalovirus exposure and HLA in healthy donors. V gave up 7 bases and J gave up 5 bases; unmatched junction bases: 5. Per the germline V gene, CDR1 is SNHLY and CDR2 is FYNNEI. This CDR3 comprises 13 residues. The PCR made use of 60 Vbeta and 13 Jbeta primers. Profiled with immunoSEQ multiplex PCR; TCRdb holds only in-frame clones, not every one. The table for this sample gives approximately 38,000 clones. The specimen was PBMCs. This chain uses TRBV2 with TRBJ1-5, with 7 bases lining up with TRBD1. This clonotype was obtained from a man aged 40-50 years in good health and CMV-seropositive. Written as DNA, the CDR3 is TGTGCCAGCAACGCAGGGACAGATCAGCCCCAGCATTTT. Amino acids: CASNAGTDQPQHF.